What follows describes a single TCR beta chain. Its antigen is still unknown. Deep-level settings were used for running the assay. This table comes from immunoSEQ multiplex PCR, and its TCRdb copy is limited to in-frame clones, with some not included. The data contain more than 500,000 clones, roughly 95% of them singletons. This sample is part of a study of shared clonotypes between healthy human individuals. With V trimmed by 1 base and J by 6 bases, 13 bases remained unmatched. The germline CDR1 and CDR2 sequences are SGHDN and FVKESK. This CDR3 region has 18 residues. Study-level findings and limits: Clonotypes not shared had lower generation probabilities than those common to all four donors. Approximately 5.4% of naive CD4 clonotypes were common to a handful of donors. Only blood samples were collected, and tissue repertoires likely differ.

This chain links TRBV14 with TRBJ2-7; 12 bases agree with TRBD2. The material sequenced was naive CD4+ T cells sorted from blood. Subset denoted: CD45RA+ positively selected. The sequence was collected from a woman aged 30 to 39 in good health. The CDR3: CASSQGGLAGGPGREQYF. CDR3 bases: TGTGCCAGCAGCCAAGGAGGCCTAGCGGGAGGGCCGGGGCGCGAGCAGTACTTC.